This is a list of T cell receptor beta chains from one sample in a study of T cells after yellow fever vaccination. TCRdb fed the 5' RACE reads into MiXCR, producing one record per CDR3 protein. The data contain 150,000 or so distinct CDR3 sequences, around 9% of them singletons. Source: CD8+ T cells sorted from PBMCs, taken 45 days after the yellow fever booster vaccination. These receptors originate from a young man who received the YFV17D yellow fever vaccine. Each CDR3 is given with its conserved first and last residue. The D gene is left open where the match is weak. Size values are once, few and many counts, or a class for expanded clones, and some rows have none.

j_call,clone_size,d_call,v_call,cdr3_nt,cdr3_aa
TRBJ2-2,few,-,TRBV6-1,TGTGCCAGCAGTGAAACAGGGTACCCGGCGAACACCGGGGAGCTGTTTTTT,CASSETGYPANTGELFF
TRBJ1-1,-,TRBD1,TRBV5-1,TGCGCCAGCAGCTTGCCGACGGACAGGGTCGTCACTGAAGCTTTCTTT,CASSLPTDRVVTEAFF
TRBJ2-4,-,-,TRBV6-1,TGTGCCAGCAGCTATGGCTTTACCCTAGCCAAAAACATTCAGTACTTC,CASSYGFTLAKNIQYF
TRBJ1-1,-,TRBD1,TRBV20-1,TGCAGTGCCGAATCTTGGGGCCGGGACAGGAACACTGAAGCTTTCTTT,CSAESWGRDRNTEAFF
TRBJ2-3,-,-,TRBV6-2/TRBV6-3,TGTGCCAGCAGCCACCCCGGGCCGTCTAGCACAGATACGCAGTATTTT,CASSHPGPSSTDTQYF
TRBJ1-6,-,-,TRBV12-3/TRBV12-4,TGTGCCAGCAGCCCAACGGGGCCCCTCGGGAATTCACCCCTCCACTTT,CASSPTGPLGNSPLHF
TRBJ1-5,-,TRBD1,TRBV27,TGTGCCAGCAGACTACAGGGGAGCAATCAGCCCCAGCATTTT,CASRLQGSNQPQHF
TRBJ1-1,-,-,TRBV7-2,TGTGCCAGCAGCTTAGGGGCAGCGAACACTGAAGCTTTCTTT,CASSLGAANTEAFF
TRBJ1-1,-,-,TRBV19,TGTGCCAGTGGGTATTCTGAAGCTTTCTTT,CASGYSEAFF
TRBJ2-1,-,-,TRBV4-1,TGCGCCAGCAGCCAAGAATCAGGGTACAATGAGCAGTTCTTC,CASSQESGYNEQFF
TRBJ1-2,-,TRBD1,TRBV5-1,TGCGCCAGCAGCGCCACCCGGACAGGCATCCCCTATGGCTACACCTTC,CASSATRTGIPYGYTF
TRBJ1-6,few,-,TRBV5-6,TGTGCCAGCAGCTTGCCGGGCCAGACACCCCTCCACTTT,CASSLPGQTPLHF
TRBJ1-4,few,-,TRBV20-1,TGCAGTGCTAGAGAGGCTGAACATGAAAAACTGTTTTTT,CSAREAEHEKLFF
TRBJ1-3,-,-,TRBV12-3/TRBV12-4,TGTGCCAGCAGTTTAGGAGGGATTGGAAACACCATATATTTT,CASSLGGIGNTIYF
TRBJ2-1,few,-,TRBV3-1,TGTGCCAGCAGCCGATTTAGGACCGAATCCTACAATGAGCAGTTCTTC,CASSRFRTESYNEQFF
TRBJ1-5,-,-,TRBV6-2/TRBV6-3,TGTGCCAGCAGTTACTCGGGGATCCTTCAGCCCCAGCATTTT,CASSYSGILQPQHF
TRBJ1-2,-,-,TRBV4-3,TGCGCCAGCAGCCAAGACAAAATGTGGGATAACTATGGCTACACCTTC,CASSQDKMWDNYGYTF
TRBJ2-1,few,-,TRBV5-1,TGCGCCAGCAGCCCCAGGGGTAAGACAGGTACCTCCTACAATGAGCAGTTCTTC,CASSPRGKTGTSYNEQFF